This T cell receptor beta chain was obtained from a study of CD4 and CD8 cells across lung adenocarcinoma regions. This clonotype came up many times. TCRdb reprocessed the PCR reads via MiXCR and lists one record per CDR3 protein. The top ten clones hold around 19% of a sample with about 19,000 distinct CDR3 sequences, about half of them seen once. Localized lung adenocarcinoma, a non-small cell lung cancer, affected the donors. Germline V gives CDR1 MNHNS, CDR2 SASEGT. The CDR3 has 15 residues. V shed 6 bases, J shed 4 bases, and the junction held 9 bases outside the gene matches. The origin of this receptor is a male donor with lung adenocarcinoma. The CD4 and CD8 labels of this study may be unreliable. The sequencing sample was made of CD4+ T cells from the margin of a lung tumor. The chain has TRBV6-1 and TRBJ2-3, with 8 bases fitting TRBD1. Here the CDR3 reads CASRKGQGWSDTQYF. DNA of the CDR3: TGTGCCAGCAGAAAAGGACAGGGATGGTCAGATACGCAGTATTTT.